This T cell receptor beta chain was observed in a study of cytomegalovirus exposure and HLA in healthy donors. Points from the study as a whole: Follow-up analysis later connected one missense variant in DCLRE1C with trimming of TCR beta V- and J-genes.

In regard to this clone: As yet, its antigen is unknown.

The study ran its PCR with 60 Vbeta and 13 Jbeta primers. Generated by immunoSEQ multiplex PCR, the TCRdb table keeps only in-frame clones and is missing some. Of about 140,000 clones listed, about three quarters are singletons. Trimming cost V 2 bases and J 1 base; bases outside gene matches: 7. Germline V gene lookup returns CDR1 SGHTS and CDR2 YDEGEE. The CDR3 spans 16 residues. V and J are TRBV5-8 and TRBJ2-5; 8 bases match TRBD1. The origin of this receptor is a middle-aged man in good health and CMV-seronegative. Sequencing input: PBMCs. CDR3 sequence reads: CASSFTGTGSQETQYF. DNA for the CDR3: TGTGCCAGCAGCTTTACCGGGACAGGCAGCCAAGAGACCCAGTACTTC.